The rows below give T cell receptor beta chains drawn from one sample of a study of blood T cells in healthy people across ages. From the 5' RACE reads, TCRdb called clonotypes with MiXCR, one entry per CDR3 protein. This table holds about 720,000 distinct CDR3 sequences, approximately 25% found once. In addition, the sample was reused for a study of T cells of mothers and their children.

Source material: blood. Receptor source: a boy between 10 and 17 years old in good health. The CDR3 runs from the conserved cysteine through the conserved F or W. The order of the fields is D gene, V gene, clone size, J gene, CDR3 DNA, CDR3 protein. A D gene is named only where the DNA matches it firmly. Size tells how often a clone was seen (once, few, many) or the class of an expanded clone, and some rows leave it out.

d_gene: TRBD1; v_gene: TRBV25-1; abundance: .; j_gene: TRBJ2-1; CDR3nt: TGTGCCAGCAGTGGCCCCCGGGACAGGCATAGGGGTCCCTTCTACGAGCAGTGCTTC; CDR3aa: CASSGPRDRHRGPFYEQCF
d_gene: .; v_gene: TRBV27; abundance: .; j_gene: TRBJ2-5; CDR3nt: TGTGCCAGCAGCCCTCTTGACCCGAGAGAGACCCAGTACTTC; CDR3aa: CASSPLDPRETQYF
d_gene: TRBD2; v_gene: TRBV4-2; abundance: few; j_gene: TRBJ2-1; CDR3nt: TGTGCCAGCAGCCTCGAGCGGGAGTACAATGAGCAGTTCTTC; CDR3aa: CASSLEREYNEQFF
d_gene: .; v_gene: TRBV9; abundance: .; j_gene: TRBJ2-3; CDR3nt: TGTGCCAGCAGCGTAGACCAGAACACAGATACGCAGTATTTT; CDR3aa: CASSVDQNTDTQYF
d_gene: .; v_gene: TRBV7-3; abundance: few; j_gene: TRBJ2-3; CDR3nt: TGTGCCAGCAGCTTAAGTTCTCCGCCAGATACGCAGTATTTT; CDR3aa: CASSLSSPPDTQYF
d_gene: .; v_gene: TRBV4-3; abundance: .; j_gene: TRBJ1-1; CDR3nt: TGCGCCAGCAGCCAAGGAGGGGAAGGGGAAGCTTTCTTT; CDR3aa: CASSQGGEGEAFF
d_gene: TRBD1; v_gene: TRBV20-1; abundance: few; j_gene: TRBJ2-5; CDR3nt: TGCAGTGGCTCTCTGTCGACAGGGAAGACCCAGTACTTC; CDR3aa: CSGSLSTGKTQYF
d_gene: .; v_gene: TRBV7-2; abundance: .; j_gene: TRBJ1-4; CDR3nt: TGTGCCAGCAGCCGACGGGACGCTGGGGAAAAACTGTTTTTT; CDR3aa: CASSRRDAGEKLFF
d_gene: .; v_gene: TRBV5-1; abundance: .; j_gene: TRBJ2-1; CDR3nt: TGCGCCAGCAGCTTGAAACCGATAGGGGACAATGAGCAGTTCTTC; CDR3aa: CASSLKPIGDNEQFF
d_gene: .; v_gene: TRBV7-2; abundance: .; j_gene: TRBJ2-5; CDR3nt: TGTGCCAGCAACTTAGAATCCGTCACTCCGCAGCAGTACTTC; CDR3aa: CASNLESVTPQQYF
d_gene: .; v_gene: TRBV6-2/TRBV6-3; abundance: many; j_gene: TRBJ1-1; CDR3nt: TGTGCCAGCAGCGAAGATGACAGGAACACTGAAGCTTTCTTT; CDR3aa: CASSEDDRNTEAFF
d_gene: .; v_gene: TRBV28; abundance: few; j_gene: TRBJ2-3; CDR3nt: TGTGCCAGCAGTTTACAGGGCTCGGGACTCGTCACAGATACGCAGTATTTT; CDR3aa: CASSLQGSGLVTDTQYF
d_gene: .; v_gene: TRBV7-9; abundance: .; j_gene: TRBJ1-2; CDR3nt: TGTGCCAGCAGCACAACAGGGATCTCCGGCTACACCTTC; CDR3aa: CASSTTGISGYTF
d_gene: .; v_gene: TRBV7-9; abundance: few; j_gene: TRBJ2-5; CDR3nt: TGTGCCAGCAGCATGACAGCGGAGACCCAGTACTTC; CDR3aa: CASSMTAETQYF
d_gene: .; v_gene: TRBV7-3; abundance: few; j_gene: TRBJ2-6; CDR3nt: TGTGCCAGCAGCTTAACGGGACTTGCAGGGGCTGGGGCCAACGTCCTGACTTTC; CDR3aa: CASSLTGLAGAGANVLTF
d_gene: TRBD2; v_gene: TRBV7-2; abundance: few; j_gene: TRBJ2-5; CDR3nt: TGTGCCAGCAGCTTACTAGCGGGGGTGGTTCGGGAGACCCAGTACTTC; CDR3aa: CASSLLAGVVRETQYF
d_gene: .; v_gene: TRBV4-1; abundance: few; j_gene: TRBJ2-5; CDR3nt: TGCGCCAGCAGCCAAGAGGCCCCTAGGGCAGTTTCGGAGACCCAGTACTTC; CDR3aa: CASSQEAPRAVSETQYF
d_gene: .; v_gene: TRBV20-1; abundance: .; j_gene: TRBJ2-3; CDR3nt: TGCAGCCCGAAGGGCAGCACAGATACGCAGTATTTT; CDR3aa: CSPKGSTDTQYF
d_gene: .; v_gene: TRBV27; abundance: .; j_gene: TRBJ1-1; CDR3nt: TGTGCCAGCATGTTAAGGGATACCTTAACTGAAGCTTTCTTT; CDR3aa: CASMLRDTLTEAFF
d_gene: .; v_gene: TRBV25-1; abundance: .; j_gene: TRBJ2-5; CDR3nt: TGTGCCAGCAGTTCCCGACAGGACAACCAAGAGACCCGGTACTTC; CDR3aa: CASSSRQDNQETRYF
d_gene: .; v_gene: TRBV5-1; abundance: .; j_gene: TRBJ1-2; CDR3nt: TGCGCCAGCAGCGAGGACAGATACTATGGCTACACCTTC; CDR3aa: CASSEDRYYGYTF
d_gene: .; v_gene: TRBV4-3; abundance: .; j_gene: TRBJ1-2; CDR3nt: TGCGCCAGCAGCCAAGATGAGGCATCTAACTATGGCTACACCTTC; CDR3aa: CASSQDEASNYGYTF
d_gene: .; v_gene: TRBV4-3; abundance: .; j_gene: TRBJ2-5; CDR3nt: TGCGCCAGCAGCCAAGACCCTTTCCAGGGGGAGACCCAGTACTTC; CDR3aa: CASSQDPFQGETQYF
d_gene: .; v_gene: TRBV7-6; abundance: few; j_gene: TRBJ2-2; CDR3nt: TGTGCCAGCAGCTTATGGGGGCTCAGTGGCACCGGGGAGCTGTTTTTT; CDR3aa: CASSLWGLSGTGELFF
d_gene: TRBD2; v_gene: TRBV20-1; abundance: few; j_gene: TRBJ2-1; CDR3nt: TGCAGTGCTTTAACTAGCGGGCGGGGGGGCTCCTACAATGAGCAGTTCTTC; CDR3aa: CSALTSGRGGSYNEQFF
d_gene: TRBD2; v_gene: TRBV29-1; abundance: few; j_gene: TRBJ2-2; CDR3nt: TGCAGCGTTAGGACTAGCGGGAGGGCCGGTTTCGCCGGGGAGCTGTTTTTT; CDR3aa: CSVRTSGRAGFAGELFF
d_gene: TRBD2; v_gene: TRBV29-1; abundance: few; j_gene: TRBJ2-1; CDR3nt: TGCAGCGTTGAAGAAGGCGGGAGGGCCTACAATGAGCAGTTCTTC; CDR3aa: CSVEEGGRAYNEQFF
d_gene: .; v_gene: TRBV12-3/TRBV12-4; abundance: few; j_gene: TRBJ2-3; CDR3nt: TGTGCCAGCAGTTTAGATACTGGCGGCTTGGAAGATACGCAGTATTTT; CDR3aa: CASSLDTGGLEDTQYF
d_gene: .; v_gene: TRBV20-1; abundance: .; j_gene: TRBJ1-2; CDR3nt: TGCAGTGCTAGCCAGGGAGGTCTCTATGGCTACACCTTC; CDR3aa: CSASQGGLYGYTF
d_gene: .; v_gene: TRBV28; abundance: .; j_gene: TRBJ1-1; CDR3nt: TGTGCCAGCAGTTCCTACTCCAGTGGGAACACTGAAGCTTTCTTT; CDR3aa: CASSSYSSGNTEAFF
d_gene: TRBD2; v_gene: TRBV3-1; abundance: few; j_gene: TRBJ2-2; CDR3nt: TGTGCCAGCAGCCCCCAGCTAGCGGGATGGGCCGGGGAGCTGTTTTTT; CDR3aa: CASSPQLAGWAGELFF
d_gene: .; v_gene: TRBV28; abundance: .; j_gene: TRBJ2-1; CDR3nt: TGTGCCACCACCGGGACCCTTTCCTACAATGAGCAGTTCTTC; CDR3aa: CATTGTLSYNEQFF
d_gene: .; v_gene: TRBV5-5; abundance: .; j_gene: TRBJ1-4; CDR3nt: TGTGCCAGCACCCACGGGGGGAATGAAAAACTGTTTTTT; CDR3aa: CASTHGGNEKLFF
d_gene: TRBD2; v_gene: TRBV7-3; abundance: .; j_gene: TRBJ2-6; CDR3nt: TGTGCCAGCAGCTTATATAGCGGGCCTGGGGCCAACGTCCTGACTTTC; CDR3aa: CASSLYSGPGANVLTF
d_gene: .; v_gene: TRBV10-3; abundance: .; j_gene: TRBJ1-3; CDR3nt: TGTGCCATCAGTGAGCTCGGCAGGCCAGGCTCTGGAAACACCATATATTTT; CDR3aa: CAISELGRPGSGNTIYF
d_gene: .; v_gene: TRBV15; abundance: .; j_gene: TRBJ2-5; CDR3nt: TGTGCCACCAGCGGAGAGGACGGGTACCAAGAGACCCAGTACTTC; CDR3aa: CATSGEDGYQETQYF